This T cell receptor beta chain was retrieved from a study of shared T cell receptors in the human thymus. Only in-frame clones appear in the TCRdb table, and some are missing; sequencing was by immunoSEQ multiplex PCR. This repertoire shows 540,000 or so clones, about 80% found once; its top ten account for more than 0.01%. The germline gives CDR1 MNHNY, CDR2 SVGAGI (reference sequence). The junction had 12 bases not matched to a gene; V was cut back by 10 bases and J by 4 bases. The CDR3 is 14 amino acids. The data were also submitted as part of a second study, on human thymus T cells. From that report: Samples came from healthy Finnish infants during open corrective cardiac surgery. Thymic material originated from resections removed in the course of corrective heart surgery. Both thymic and peripheral blood repertoires showed apparently biased V and J usage. Unrelated individuals were reported by related research to share highly overlapping thymic repertoires.

Input material: thymocytes. This receptor was identified in a boy under two years old with a congenital heart defect. The chain links TRBV6-6 to TRBJ2-7, with 8 positions matching TRBD2. The CDR3 sequence: CATRGGIRKYEQYF. The CDR3 DNA reads TGTGCCACCCGGGGGGGGATAAGAAAATACGAGCAGTACTTC.